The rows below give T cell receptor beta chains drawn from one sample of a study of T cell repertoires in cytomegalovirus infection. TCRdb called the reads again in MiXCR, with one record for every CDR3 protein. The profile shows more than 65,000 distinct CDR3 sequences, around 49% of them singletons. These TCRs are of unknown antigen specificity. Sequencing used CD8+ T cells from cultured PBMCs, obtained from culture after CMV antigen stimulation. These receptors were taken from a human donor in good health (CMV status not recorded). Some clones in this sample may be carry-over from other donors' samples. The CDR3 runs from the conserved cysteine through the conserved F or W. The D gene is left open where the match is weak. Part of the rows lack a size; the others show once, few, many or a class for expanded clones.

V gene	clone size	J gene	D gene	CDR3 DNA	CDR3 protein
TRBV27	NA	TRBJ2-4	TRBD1	TGTGCCAGCAGTTTAGGGACAGGGGGGACCAAAAACATTCAGTACTTC	CASSLGTGGTKNIQYF
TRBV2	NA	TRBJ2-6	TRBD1	TGTGCCAGCAGGCTAGACAGGGTTGGGGCCAACGTCCTGACTTTC	CASRLDRVGANVLTF
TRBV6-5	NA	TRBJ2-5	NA	TGTGCCAGCAGTTACTCAAAGGGAATAACGACCCAGTACTTC	CASSYSKGITTQYF
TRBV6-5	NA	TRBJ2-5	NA	TGTGCCAGCAGCACCCGTGCGCACCAAGAGACCCAGTACTTC	CASSTRAHQETQYF
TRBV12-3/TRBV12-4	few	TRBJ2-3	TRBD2	TGTGCCAGCACCCTAAAGGGCTCGCTAGCGGGGGGGCCCGCAGATACGCAGTATTTT	CASTLKGSLAGGPADTQYF
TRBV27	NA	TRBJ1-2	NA	TGTGCCAGCAGTTTATCAACAGGGCAGAGTGGCTACACCTTC	CASSLSTGQSGYTF
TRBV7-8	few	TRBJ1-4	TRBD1	TGTGCCAGCAGACGATCGAGGGGGCCTAATGAAAAACTGTTTTTT	CASRRSRGPNEKLFF
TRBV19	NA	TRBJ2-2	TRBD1	TGTGCCAGTTCCGGGACAGGGGAGGGCACCGGGGAGCTGTTTTTT	CASSGTGEGTGELFF
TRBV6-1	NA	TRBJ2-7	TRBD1	TGTGCCAGCAGTGATAGGGGGCCTTTCTACGAGCAGTACTTC	CASSDRGPFYEQYF
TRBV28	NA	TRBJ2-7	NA	TGTGCCAGCAGGGGGGGGTGGACAGGGCCCTACGAGCAGTACTTC	CASRGGWTGPYEQYF
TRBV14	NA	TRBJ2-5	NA	TGTGCCAGCAGCCAAGGACGACGGGGGTCCCAAGAGACCCAGTACTTC	CASSQGRRGSQETQYF
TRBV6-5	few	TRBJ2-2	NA	TGTGCCAGCACCTCAGGGGAGTCCGGGGAGCTGTTTTTT	CASTSGESGELFF
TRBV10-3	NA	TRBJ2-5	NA	TGTGCCATCGGAATAGCGGTTCACCAAGAGACCCAGTACTTC	CAIGIAVHQETQYF
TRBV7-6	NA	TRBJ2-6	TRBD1	TGTGCCAGCAGCTGGGCCGGGACAGGGGGCTCTGGGGCCAACGTCCTGACTTTC	CASSWAGTGGSGANVLTF
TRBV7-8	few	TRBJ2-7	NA	TGTGCCAGCAGCTCCACCGAAGGGGGGTCAGGGAGCAACGAGCAGTACTTC	CASSSTEGGSGSNEQYF
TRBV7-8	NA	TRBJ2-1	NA	TGTGCCAGCAGCCCTGGGGGGCGCGGGTCCTACAATGAGCAGTTCTTC	CASSPGGRGSYNEQFF
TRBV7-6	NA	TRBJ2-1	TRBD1	TGTGCCAGCAGCTCCTCCGGGACAGGGGGTAGCGGCCTTTACAATGAGCAGTTCTTC	CASSSSGTGGSGLYNEQFF
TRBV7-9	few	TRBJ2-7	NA	TGTGCCAGCAGCTCCCCAACCCGCAGGGTCTCCTACGAGCAGTACTTC	CASSSPTRRVSYEQYF
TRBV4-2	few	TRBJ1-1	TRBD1	TGTGCCAGCAGCCAGGCATCGATACAGGGGACCACTGAAGCTTTCTTT	CASSQASIQGTTEAFF
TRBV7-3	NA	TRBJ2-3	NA	TGTGCCAGCAGCCACATTGGAGAGGGCCTCACAGATACGCAGTATTTT	CASSHIGEGLTDTQYF
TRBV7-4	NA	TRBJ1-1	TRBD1	TGTGCCAGCAGCCCCCATTCGAGGACAGGGCCAAACACTGAAGCTTTCTTT	CASSPHSRTGPNTEAFF
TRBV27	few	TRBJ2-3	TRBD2	TGTGCCAGCAGTTTAAGGTCCGGGGGGAGCACAGATACGCAGTATTTT	CASSLRSGGSTDTQYF
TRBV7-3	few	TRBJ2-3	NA	TGTGCCAGCAGCCGACTAGGCACAGATACGCAGTATTTT	CASSRLGTDTQYF
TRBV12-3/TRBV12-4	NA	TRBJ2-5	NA	TGTGCCAGCAGCGTGGTGGACCAAGAGACCCAGTACTTC	CASSVVDQETQYF
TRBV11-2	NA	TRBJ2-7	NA	TGTGCCAGCAGCTTACTTCAGGGACCTGACGAGCAGTACTTC	CASSLLQGPDEQYF
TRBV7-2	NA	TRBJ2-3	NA	TGTGCCAGCAGCTTTCGGCCGTCCACAGATACGCAGTATTTT	CASSFRPSTDTQYF
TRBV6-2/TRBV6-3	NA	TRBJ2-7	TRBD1	TGTGCCAGCAGTTACCTCGCCAGGGGGCAGGAGCAGTACTTC	CASSYLARGQEQYF
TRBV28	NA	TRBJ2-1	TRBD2	TGTGCCAGCAGTTTACGGGCTAGCGGGAAGAACAATGAGCAGTTCTTC	CASSLRASGKNNEQFF
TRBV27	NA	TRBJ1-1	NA	TGTGCCAGCCACGAAAGGGGTGGGCGCGGAGATTTCTTT	CASHERGGRGDFF
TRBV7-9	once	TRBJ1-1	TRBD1	TGTGCCAGCCTCTCGACGGACAGGACCTTCACTGAAGCTTTCTTT	CASLSTDRTFTEAFF
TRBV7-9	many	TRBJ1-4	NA	TGTGCCAGCAGCTCATTCAATGAAAAACTGTTTTTT	CASSSFNEKLFF
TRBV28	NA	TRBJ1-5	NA	TGTGCCAGCATAGGGGGGTTTCTTAGCAATCAGCCCCAGCATTTT	CASIGGFLSNQPQHF
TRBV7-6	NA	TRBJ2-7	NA	TGTGCCAGCAGCTTAAGTCTGGGGTTGAGCTCCTACGAGCAGTACTTC	CASSLSLGLSSYEQYF
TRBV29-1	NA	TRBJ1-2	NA	TGCAGCGTTGCCGGGACCCGTTCGAACTATGGCTACACCTTC	CSVAGTRSNYGYTF
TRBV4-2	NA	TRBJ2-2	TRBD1	TGTGCCAGCAGCCTCCCCCGGGACAGGAACACCGGGGAGCTGTTTTTT	CASSLPRDRNTGELFF
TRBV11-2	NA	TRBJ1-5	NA	TGTGCCAGCAGTCCTGACAGCAATCAGCCCCAGCATTTT	CASSPDSNQPQHF
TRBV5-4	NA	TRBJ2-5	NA	TGTGCCAGCAGCCGACAGGAGCAGGAGACCCAGTACTTC	CASSRQEQETQYF
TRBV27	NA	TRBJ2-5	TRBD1	TGTGCCAGCAGTGCGGACAGGGAGGAAGGGATTCAGACCCAGTACTTC	CASSADREEGIQTQYF
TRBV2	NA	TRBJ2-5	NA	TGTGCCAGCAGTGAAAGTGGAGAAGGGGTGTACCAAGAGACCCAGTACTTC	CASSESGEGVYQETQYF
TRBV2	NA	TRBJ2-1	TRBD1	TGTGCCAGCAGTGAAGCAGGAGAGGGGGCGGAAAATGAGCAGTTCTTC	CASSEAGEGAENEQFF
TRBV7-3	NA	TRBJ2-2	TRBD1	TGTGCCAGCAGCTTAACGACAGGGCCCACCGGGGAGCTGTTTTTT	CASSLTTGPTGELFF
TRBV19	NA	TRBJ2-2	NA	TGTGCCACATCCGGGCCTCGGATCGGGGAGCTGTTTTTT	CATSGPRIGELFF
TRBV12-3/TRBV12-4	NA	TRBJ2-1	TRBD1	TGTGCCAGCAGTTCGCCGGGACAGGGTCTCCATGAGCAGTTCTTC	CASSSPGQGLHEQFF
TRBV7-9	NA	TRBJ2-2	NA	TGTGCCAGCAGCCCGAGGTACGGGACACCGAACACCGGGGAGCTGTTTTTT	CASSPRYGTPNTGELFF
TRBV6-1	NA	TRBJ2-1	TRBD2	TGTGCCAGCATGATAGCGGGAGCCCCATCGGAGGGTGAGCAGTTCTTC	CASMIAGAPSEGEQFF